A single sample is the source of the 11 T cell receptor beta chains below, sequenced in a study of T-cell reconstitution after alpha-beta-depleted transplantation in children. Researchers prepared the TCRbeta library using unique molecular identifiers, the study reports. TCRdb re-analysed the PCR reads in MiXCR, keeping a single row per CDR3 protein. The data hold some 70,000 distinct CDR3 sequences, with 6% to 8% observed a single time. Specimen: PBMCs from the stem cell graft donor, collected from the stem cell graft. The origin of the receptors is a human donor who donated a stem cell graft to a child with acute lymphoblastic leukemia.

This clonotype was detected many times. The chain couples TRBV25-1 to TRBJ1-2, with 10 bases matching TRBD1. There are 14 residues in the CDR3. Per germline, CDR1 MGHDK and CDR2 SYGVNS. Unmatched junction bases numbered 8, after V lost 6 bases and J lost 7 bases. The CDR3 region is CASRIGTGVGGYTF. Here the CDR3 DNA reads TGTGCCAGCAGGATTGGGACAGGGGTTGGTGGCTACACCTTC.

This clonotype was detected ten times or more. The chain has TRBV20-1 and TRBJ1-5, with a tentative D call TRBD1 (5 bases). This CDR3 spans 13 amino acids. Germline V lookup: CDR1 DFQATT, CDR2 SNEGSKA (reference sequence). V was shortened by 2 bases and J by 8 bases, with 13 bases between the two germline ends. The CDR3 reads CSARPPGTEPQHF. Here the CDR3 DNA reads TGCAGTGCTAGACCCCCAGGGACCGAGCCCCAGCATTTT.

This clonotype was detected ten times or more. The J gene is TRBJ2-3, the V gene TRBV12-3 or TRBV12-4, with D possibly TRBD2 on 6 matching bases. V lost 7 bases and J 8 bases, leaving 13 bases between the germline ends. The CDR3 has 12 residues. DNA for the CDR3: TGTGCCAGCACCATCCGGCGGGGTACGCAGTATTTT. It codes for CASTIRRGTQYF.

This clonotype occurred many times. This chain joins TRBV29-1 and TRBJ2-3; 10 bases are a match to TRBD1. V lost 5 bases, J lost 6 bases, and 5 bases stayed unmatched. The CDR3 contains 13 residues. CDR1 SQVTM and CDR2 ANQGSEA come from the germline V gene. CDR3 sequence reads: CSVRQGATDTQYF. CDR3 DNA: TGCAGCGTTCGACAGGGGGCGACGGATACGCAGTATTTT.

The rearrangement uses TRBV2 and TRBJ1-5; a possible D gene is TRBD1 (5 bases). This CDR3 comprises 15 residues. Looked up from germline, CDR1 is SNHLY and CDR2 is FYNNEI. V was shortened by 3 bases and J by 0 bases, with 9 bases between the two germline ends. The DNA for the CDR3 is TGTGCCAGCAGTGACGGGGGGTATAGCAATCAGCCCCAGCATTTT. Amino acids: CASSDGGYSNQPQHF.

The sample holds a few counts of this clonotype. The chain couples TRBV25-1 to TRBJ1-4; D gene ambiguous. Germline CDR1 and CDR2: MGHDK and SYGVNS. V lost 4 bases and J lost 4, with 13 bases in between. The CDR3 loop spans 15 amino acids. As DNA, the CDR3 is TGTGCCAGCAGTGTGGGCAGCTCATATAATGAAAAACTGTTTTTT. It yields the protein CASSVGSSYNEKLFF. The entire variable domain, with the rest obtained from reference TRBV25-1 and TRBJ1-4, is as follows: EADIYQTPRYLVIGTGKKITLECSQTMGHDKMYWYQQDPGMELHLIHYSYGVNSTEKGDLSSESTVSRIRTEHFPLTLESARPSHTSQYLCASSVGSSYNEKLFFGSGTQLSVL.

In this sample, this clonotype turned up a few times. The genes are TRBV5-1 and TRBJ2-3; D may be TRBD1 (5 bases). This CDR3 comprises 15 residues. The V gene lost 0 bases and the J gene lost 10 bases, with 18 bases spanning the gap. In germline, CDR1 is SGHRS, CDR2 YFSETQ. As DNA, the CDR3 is TGCGCCAGCAGCTTGGTTACACAGACAGCCCAGGCGCAGTATTTT. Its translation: CASSLVTQTAQAQYF.

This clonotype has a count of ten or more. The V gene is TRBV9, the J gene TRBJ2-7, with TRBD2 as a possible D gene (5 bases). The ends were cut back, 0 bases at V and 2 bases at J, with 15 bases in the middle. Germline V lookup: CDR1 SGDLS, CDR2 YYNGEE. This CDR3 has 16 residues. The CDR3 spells CASSVVDPAVTYEQYF. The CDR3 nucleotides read TGTGCCAGCAGCGTAGTAGACCCAGCGGTTACCTACGAGCAGTACTTC.

The CDR3 DNA reads TGTGCCAGCAATCCCACGTTTACAGGGGAATGGAATACGCAGTATTTT. Its translation is CASNPTFTGEWNTQYF. This chain joins TRBV6-2 or TRBV6-3 and TRBJ2-3; TRBD1 matches at 7 bases. The CDR3 has 16 amino acids. Trimming cost V 7 bases and J 7 bases; bases outside gene matches: 17. CDR1 is MNHEY, CDR2 SVGEGT, per germline.

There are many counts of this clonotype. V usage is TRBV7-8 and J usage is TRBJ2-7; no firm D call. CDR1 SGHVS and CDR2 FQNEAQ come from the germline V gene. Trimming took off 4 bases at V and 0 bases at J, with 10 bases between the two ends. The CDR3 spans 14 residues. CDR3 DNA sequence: TGTGCCAGCAGCTCCGTGGCCCTCTCCTACGAGCAGTACTTC. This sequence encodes CASSSVALSYEQYF. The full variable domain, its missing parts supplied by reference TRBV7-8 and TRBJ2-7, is GAGVSQSPRYKVAKRGQDVALRCDPISGHVSLFWYQQALGQGPEFLTYFQNEAQLDKSGLPSDRFFAERPEGSVSTLKIQRTQQEDSAVYLCASSSVALSYEQYFGPGTRLTVT.

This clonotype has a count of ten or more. CDR3 protein: CAISSGQGQHNEQFF. CDR3 bases: TGTGCCATCAGTTCAGGACAGGGGCAACACAATGAGCAGTTCTTC. The gene calls are TRBV10-3 and TRBJ2-1, with TRBD1 identical over 9 bases. The CDR3 totals 15 residues. With 5 bases clipped from V and 5 bases from J, the junction kept 7 bases outside the gene matches. In germline, CDR1 is ENHRY, CDR2 SYGVKD.